The rows below give T cell receptor beta chains drawn from one sample of a study of read filtering for tumor transcriptome and immune sequencing. TCRdb passed the reads through MiXCR, listing each CDR3 protein once. Among about 130,000 distinct CDR3 sequences listed, 10% to 15% were seen once. The sequenced sample was a population of CD138-negative cells sorted from bone marrow. Source of these receptors: a donor over 35 with multiple myeloma. The CDR3 runs from the conserved cysteine through the conserved F or W. A D gene is named only where the DNA matches it firmly. For some rows the clone size is stated as once, few or many, or as a class when expanded; others skip it.

DNA | CDR3 | J | D | size | V
TGCGCCAGCGGGACTTCAGCGGCAGATACGCAGTATTTT | CASGTSAADTQYF | TRBJ2-3 | NA | many | TRBV5-1
TGTGCCAGCAGTTTAGGGGGGGAGCAGTACTTC | CASSLGGEQYF | TRBJ2-7 | NA | many | TRBV12-3/TRBV12-4
TGTGCCAGCAGTGACGGGGACAGCCAGGATACGCAGTATTTT | CASSDGDSQDTQYF | TRBJ2-3 | TRBD1 | few | TRBV25-1
TGTGCCACCCGAGACAGGGGGCTAGGGCAAGAGACCCAGTACTTC | CATRDRGLGQETQYF | TRBJ2-5 | TRBD1 | few | TRBV19
TGTGCCAGCAGCTCGCCCCAGGGTCCTGAAGCTTTCTTT | CASSSPQGPEAFF | TRBJ1-1 | NA | many | TRBV7-8
TGTGCCAGCAGTGAATCGCGGGCCTACCCCTCGGATGAGCAGTTCTTC | CASSESRAYPSDEQFF | TRBJ2-1 | NA | many | TRBV25-1
TGTGCCTTGGGAGGTGGAGCGGAGCAGTACTTC | CALGGGAEQYF | TRBJ2-7 | NA | NA | TRBV30
TGTGCCAGCTCACCACCGGGCCTCTCCCTCACAGATACGCAGTATTTT | CASSPPGLSLTDTQYF | TRBJ2-3 | NA | many | TRBV18
TGCAGTGCTAGGGGGGGACGGGACCTAATCGATGAGCAGTTCTTC | CSARGGRDLIDEQFF | TRBJ2-1 | NA | many | TRBV20-1
TGCAGCGTTGAACACAGACAGGCGAAATCCGAAGAGACCCAGTACTTC | CSVEHRQAKSEETQYF | TRBJ2-5 | NA | many | TRBV29-1
TGTGCCAGCAGCCAGGACCGGGACAGGGGGCCGGGAACTACTGAAGCTTTCTTT | CASSQDRDRGPGTTEAFF | TRBJ1-1 | TRBD1 | many | TRBV4-2
TGTGCCAGCAGTTACCGGGACAGGGGACCCTTCGGGCCCCAGCATTTT | CASSYRDRGPFGPQHF | TRBJ1-5 | TRBD1 | many | TRBV2
TGTGCCAGCAGTTGGACACTTGAAGCTTTCTTT | CASSWTLEAFF | TRBJ1-1 | NA | many | TRBV6-1
TGCAGCGTTGCCCTCTCTACTGGAAACACCACATATTTT | CSVALSTGNTTYF | TRBJ1-3 | NA | NA | TRBV29-1
TGCGCCAGCAGCCCCGGGCAGGGGGCGCCTGGGGCCAACGTCCTGACTTTC | CASSPGQGAPGANVLTF | TRBJ2-6 | TRBD1 | NA | TRBV5-1
TGCGCCAGCTCAGAGTTGTTAAACACTGAAGCTTTCTTT | CASSELLNTEAFF | TRBJ1-1 | NA | NA | TRBV5-1
TGCGCCAGCAGCTGGACGACAGGACAAAATGAAAAACTGTTTTTT | CASSWTTGQNEKLFF | TRBJ1-4 | NA | many | TRBV5-1
TGTGCCACCAGCAGAGATCACGGGGGAGGGACCTACGAGCAGTACTTC | CATSRDHGGGTYEQYF | TRBJ2-7 | TRBD2 | many | TRBV15
TGCAGTGCTAGGGGGGGCCCTGAAGCTTTCTTT | CSARGGPEAFF | TRBJ1-1 | NA | many | TRBV20-1
TGTGCCAGCAGCTTAGGGCAGGGTGATGAAAAACTGTTTTTT | CASSLGQGDEKLFF | TRBJ1-4 | NA | many | TRBV7-9
TGCAGTGCTCGGGGGGGCATTAATGAAAAACTGTTTTTT | CSARGGINEKLFF | TRBJ1-4 | NA | many | TRBV20-1
TGCAGCGTAGCCCTGGGAGCGGGACTAGATACAGATACGCAGTATTTT | CSVALGAGLDTDTQYF | TRBJ2-3 | TRBD2 | few | TRBV29-1
TGTGCCAGCAGTTTATCGGGCAGTAACTATGGCTACACCTTC | CASSLSGSNYGYTF | TRBJ1-2 | NA | NA | TRBV12-3/TRBV12-4
TGTGCCAGCAGTTCGTACCGGGGGCTGAACACTGAAGCTTTCTTT | CASSSYRGLNTEAFF | TRBJ1-1 | NA | NA | TRBV28
TGCAGTGCTGGGACAGGGAGAGGCTACACCTTC | CSAGTGRGYTF | TRBJ1-2 | TRBD1 | NA | TRBV20-1